This T cell receptor (beta chain) was identified during a study of cytomegalovirus exposure and HLA in healthy donors. As concerns this clone: Its cognate antigen is unknown.

CDR1 is SGHTA, CDR2 FQGNSA, per germline. This CDR3 region has 15 residues. V shed 5 bases, J shed 10 bases, and the junction held 6 bases outside the gene matches. Primers for the PCR totalled 60 Vbeta and 13 Jbeta. Profiled with immunoSEQ multiplex PCR; TCRdb holds only in-frame clones, not every one. The table shows 110,000 to 150,000 clones, with 77% occurring only once. General study findings and limits: Apart from CMV serostatus, no immune exposure information was available. Earlier analysis found most TCR beta V segments productive about 87% or about 30% of the time. Fewer than 200 TCR beta chains were listed as cytomegalovirus-associated.

Sequencing was done on a sample of PBMCs. This sequence joins TRBV7-2 and TRBJ2-1; TRBD2 matches at 15 bases. The sequence derives from a male donor in good health and CMV-seronegative. CDR3 sequence: CASSRTSGRAQEQFF. CDR3 nucleotides: TGTGCCAGCAGCCGGACTAGCGGGAGGGCCCAGGAGCAGTTCTTC.